The 21 T cell receptor beta chains below all came from one sample that was sequenced in a study of PD-1 blockade in classical Hodgkin lymphoma. Every patient was affected by relapse after autologous stem cell transplantation, while exposure to brentuximab vedotin was not uniform. Using immunoSEQ multiplex PCR, the repertoire was profiled, and TCRdb retains in-frame clones only, with some absent. Counted here are about 94,000 clones, approximately 92% occurring once; the ten biggest clones make up over 8.5%. Sequencing was performed on peripheral blood mononuclear cells (PBMCs), taken before the second cycle of nivolumab. These receptors were collected from a human donor with classical Hodgkin lymphoma.

The rearrangement links TRBV5-1 to TRBJ2-5, with no clear D. The length of the CDR3 is 13 residues. The germline gives CDR1 SGHRS, CDR2 YFSETQ. V was clipped by 2 bases and J by 5 bases, with 10 bases between them. The CDR3 region has the DNA TGCGCCAGCAGCTTTAGGGTGGGGGAGACCCAGTACTTC. It translates to CASSFRVGETQYF.

This clone came up a few times. The chain has TRBV7-9 and TRBJ2-1; D is undetermined. The germline gives CDR1 SEHNR, CDR2 FQNEAQ (reference sequence). The V gene lost 5 bases and the J gene lost 5 bases, with 16 bases spanning the gap. The CDR3 has 15 residues. CDR3: CASSPSPFKDNEQFF. Written as DNA, the CDR3 is TGTGCCAGCAGCCCCAGTCCTTTCAAGGACAATGAGCAGTTCTTC.

The chain recombines TRBV19 with TRBJ1-4; D uncertain. With 6 bases removed from V and 0 bases from J, the gap between germline ends came to 11 bases. Germline CDR1 and CDR2: LNHDA and SQIVND (reference sequence). The length of the CDR3 is 15 residues. Written as DNA, the CDR3 is TGTGCCAGTAGCAAGAATCCTACAACTAATGAAAAACTGTTTTTT. Its protein product is CASSKNPTTNEKLFF. Full variable domain (outside the CDR3, taken from reference TRBV19 and TRBJ1-4): DGGITQSPKYLFRKEGQNVTLSCEQNLNHDAMYWYRQDPGQGLRLIYYSQIVNDFQKGDIAEGYSVSREKKESFPLTVTSAQKNPTAFYLCASSKNPTTNEKLFFGSGTQLSVL.

The chain recombines TRBV18 with TRBJ1-2; D is unclear. V lost 4 bases to trimming and J lost 4 bases, with 4 bases between them. The CDR3 loop spans 11 amino acids. The V gene's germline CDR1 is KGHSH and CDR2 LQKENI. The CDR3 nucleotides are TGTGCCAGCTCACACAGCTATGGCTACACCTTC. Protein sequence: CASSHSYGYTF.

The V and J genes are TRBV28 and TRBJ2-7; D might be TRBD2 (5 bases). The length of the CDR3 is 14 residues. V lost 7 bases to trimming and J lost 2 bases, with 15 bases between them. CDR1 is MDHEN and CDR2 is SYDVKM in the germline V gene. CDR3 nucleotide sequence: TGTGCCAGCACACGGGAAGCCCTTCCCTACGAGCAGTACTTC. Translating gives CASTREALPYEQYF.

This sequence joins TRBV19 and TRBJ1-1; unclear D gene. The length of the CDR3 is 13 residues. V was clipped by 8 bases and J by 6 bases, with 16 bases between them. The germline V gene encodes CDR1 LNHDA and CDR2 SQIVND (reference sequence). The CDR3 sequence is CASLALGSAEAFF. CDR3 bases: TGTGCCAGTCTAGCATTGGGGTCTGCTGAAGCTTTCTTT.

The chain is built from TRBV19 and TRBJ2-5; TRBD1 might be the D (5 bases). V was trimmed by 6 bases and J by 0 bases, leaving 11 bases between them. Germline values: CDR1 LNHDA, CDR2 SQIVND (reference sequence). This CDR3 is 14 amino acids long. The CDR3 loop is CASSNAGYQETQYF. CDR3 coding DNA: TGTGCCAGTAGCAATGCAGGGTACCAAGAGACCCAGTACTTC.

This chain uses TRBV6-1 with TRBJ1-5; D gene uncertain. Trimming took off 4 bases at V and 1 base at J, with 8 bases between the two ends. Germline V gene sequence: CDR1 MNHNS, CDR2 SASEGT. The length of the CDR3 is 14 residues. CDR3 DNA sequence: TGTGCCAGCAGTGGGGGAACAAGCAATCAGCCCCAGCATTTT. It encodes CASSGGTSNQPQHF.

The genes are TRBV6-5 and TRBJ2-5; TRBD2 agrees at 7 bases. The CDR3 length is 14 residues. CDR1 is MNHEY, CDR2 SVGAGI, per germline. J lost 1 base, V lost 8 bases, and 7 bases had no gene match. CDR3 in amino acids: CASSDSGIQETQYF. In DNA form, the CDR3 reads TGTGCCAGCTCCGACAGCGGGATCCAAGAGACCCAGTACTTC.

J is TRBJ2-5 and V is TRBV15; 7 positions agree with TRBD2. The CDR3 spans 15 residues. Per germline, CDR1 LNHNV and CDR2 YYDKDF (reference sequence). Losses at the gene ends were 0 bases for V and 4 bases for J; bases not matched to a gene: 5. CDR3 coding DNA: TGTGCCACCAGCAGAGACGCGGGGGTACGAGAGACCCAGTACTTC. This sequence encodes CATSRDAGVRETQYF. The full variable domain, rest sourced from reference TRBV15 and TRBJ2-5, is DAMVIQNPRYQVTQFGKPVTLSCSQTLNHNVMYWYQQKSSQAPKLLFHYYDKDFNNEADTPDNFQSRRPNTSFCFLDIRSPGLGDTAMYLCATSRDAGVRETQYFGPGTRLLVL.

The V and J genes are TRBV7-2 and TRBJ1-6; TRBD1 agrees at 8 bases. With V trimmed by 2 bases and J by 7 bases, 1 base remained unmatched. Germline CDR1 is SGHTA and CDR2 is FQGNSA. The CDR3 runs to 14 residues. The CDR3 loop is CASSLRTGNSPLHF. The DNA for the CDR3 is TGTGCCAGCAGCTTACGGACAGGGAATTCACCCCTCCACTTT. The whole variable domain, filled in from reference TRBV7-2 and TRBJ1-6, reads GAGVSQSPSNKVTEKGKDVELRCDPISGHTALYWYRQSLGQGLEFLIYFQGNSAPDKSGLPSDRFSAERTGGSVSTLTIQRTQQEDSAVYLCASSLRTGNSPLHFGNGTRLTVT.

The chain carries TRBV10-3 and TRBJ2-7; D is ambiguous. The germline CDR1 and CDR2 sequences are ENHRY and SYGVKD. The V gene lost 6 bases and the J gene lost 0 bases, with 9 bases spanning the gap. The CDR3 runs to 13 residues. In nucleotides, the CDR3 is TGTGCCATCAGCCCAAGCAACTCCTACGAGCAGTACTTC. Amino acid sequence: CAISPSNSYEQYF.

The chain links TRBV5-1 to TRBJ2-4; TRBD1 aligns across 9 bases. The J segment lost 9 bases and the V segment lost 1 base, leaving 5 bases of the junction unmatched. The germline V gene encodes CDR1 SGHRS and CDR2 YFSETQ. The CDR3 is made up of 14 amino acids. The CDR3 spells CASSLMPGQGIQYF. The CDR3 DNA is TGCGCCAGCAGCTTGATGCCGGGACAGGGCATTCAGTACTTC. Looking up the rest from reference TRBV5-1 and TRBJ2-4 gives the full variable domain: KAGVTQTPRYLIKTRGQQVTLSCSPISGHRSVSWYQQTPGQGLQFLFEYFSETQRNKGNFPGRFSGRQFSNSRSEMNVSTLELGDSALYLCASSLMPGQGIQYFGAGTRLSVL.

The chain carries TRBV28 and TRBJ2-1; D gene ambiguous. Trimming removed 2 bases from V and 7 bases from J, with 9 bases in between. The CDR3 covers 13 residues. The V gene's germline CDR1 is MDHEN and CDR2 SYDVKM. The CDR3 loop is CASSLGQANEQFF. The CDR3 bases are TGTGCCAGCAGTTTAGGGCAAGCTAATGAGCAGTTCTTC.

The genes are TRBV18 and TRBJ1-5, with 7 bases aligning to TRBD1. CDR3 length: 15 amino acids. Germline V gene sequence: CDR1 KGHSH, CDR2 LQKENI. Trimming removed 3 bases from V and 2 bases from J; junction bases left unmatched: 4. This CDR3 reads CASSPSGTGNQPQHF. CDR3 nucleotide sequence: TGTGCCAGCTCACCGAGCGGGACAGGCAATCAGCCCCAGCATTTT.

V and J are TRBV28 and TRBJ1-5; maybe TRBD1 (5 bases). V was cut by 7 bases and J by 7 bases, with 17 bases left in between. Germline V gene lookup returns CDR1 MDHEN and CDR2 SYDVKM. The CDR3 sequence is 14 residues long. CDR3 coding DNA: TGTGCCAGCAACCGCCTAGGAGCAGGGCAGCCCCAGCATTTT. This encodes CASNRLGAGQPQHF. Full variable domain (missing parts from reference TRBV28 and TRBJ1-5): DVKVTQSSRYLVKRTGEKVFLECVQDMDHENMFWYRQDPGLGLRLIYFSYDVKMKEKGDIPEGYSVSREKKERFSLILESASTNQTSMYLCASNRLGAGQPQHFGDGTRLSIL.

The chain joins TRBV6-7 to TRBJ2-2; D perhaps matches TRBD2 (5 bases). TRBV6-7 is an open reading frame whose function is uncertain. The CDR3 runs 15 residues. The V end was cut by 7 bases, the J end by 0 bases, with 12 bases between. CDR3 nucleotides: TGTGCCAGCACCATTAGCGAACCGAACACCGGGGAGCTGTTTTTT. Amino acids: CASTISEPNTGELFF.

This clone showed up just once. The chain has TRBV13 and TRBJ2-7; 7 bases map to TRBD1. The CDR3 is made up of 15 amino acids. Germline CDR1 reads PRHDT; CDR2 reads FYEKMQ (reference sequence). V lost 5 bases, J lost 2 bases, and 9 bases stayed unmatched. CDR3 DNA: TGTGCCAGCAGCCTCGACAGGGAAGGGGCCTACGAGCAGTACTTC. Translating it yields CASSLDREGAYEQYF.

In DNA, the CDR3 is TGTGCCACCAGCAGAGACCTCGGGGGTGACACCGACTACGAGCAGTACTTC. This codes for CATSRDLGGDTDYEQYF. The chain combines TRBV15 with TRBJ2-7; perhaps TRBD2 as D (6 bases). Germline V lookup: CDR1 LNHNV, CDR2 YYDKDF (reference sequence). V dropped 0 bases and J dropped 3 bases, with 18 bases sitting between them. This CDR3 contains 17 residues.

The chain has TRBV5-4 and TRBJ2-1; D tentatively fits TRBD1 or TRBD2 (6 bases each). The CDR3 has 14 amino acids. In germline, CDR1 is SGHNT, CDR2 YYREEE (reference sequence). The V and J ends lost 6 bases and 4 bases respectively, with 14 bases between them. The CDR3 DNA follows: TGTGCCAGCAATTCTCAGGGGACTTACAATGAGCAGTTCTTC. Translated, it gives CASNSQGTYNEQFF.

V usage is TRBV19 and J usage is TRBJ1-5, with D possibly being TRBD1 (6 bases). The CDR3 length is 14 residues. Germline CDR1 and CDR2: LNHDA and SQIVND (reference sequence). V dropped 4 bases and J dropped 1 base, with 8 bases sitting between them. The CDR3, as DNA: TGTGCCAGTAGTAACACAGGGAGCAATCAGCCCCAGCATTTT. Encoded protein: CASSNTGSNQPQHF.